This TCR beta chain was recorded in a study of T cell repertoires in cytomegalovirus infection. Study-level information: It can be stated that public TCR beta signatures indicated CMV infection as well as a matching HLA type. Whole-study findings and limits: People with CMV and the relevant HLA were identified by cumulative public TCR beta family frequency. The response measured ex vivo was dominated by TCR beta clonotypes (HLA-C-restricted and CMV-specific).

Of note for this clonotype: Its cognate antigen is unknown.

In TCRdb, the reads were re-called with MiXCR into one record per CDR3 protein. The repertoire holds under 70,000 distinct CDR3 sequences, with 33% as singletons. Trimming stripped 3 bases from V and 5 bases from J, with 11 bases between. The length of the CDR3 is 15 residues. The germline CDR1 and CDR2 sequences are LGHNT and FRNRAP. The sequence was collected from a human donor in good health (CMV status not recorded). Some clones in this sample may be carry-over from other donors' samples. This chain connects TRBV12-5 to TRBJ1-6; D unclear. The sample taken for sequencing was PBMCs, sequenced either directly or after in vitro stimulation (not recorded which). The CDR3 coding sequence is TGTGCTAGTGGTTTTGGCGCTGAGCATAATTCACCCCTCCACTTT. Protein sequence: CASGFGAEHNSPLHF.